A selection of T cell receptor beta chains follows, all from one sample in a study of T cell clones after liver transplantation. Clones were sequenced by immunoSEQ multiplex PCR, and TCRdb holds only the in-frame ones, with some missing. The data contain about 72,000 clones, 90% of them singletons. The sample in question was CD4+ T cells from blood, obtained before liver transplant. The receptors shown here come from a human donor who received a liver transplant. The CDR3 runs from the conserved cysteine through the conserved F or W. The order of the fields is J gene, D gene, clone size, V gene, CDR3 DNA, CDR3 protein. The D gene is left open where the match is weak. Part of the rows lack a size; the others show once, few, many or a class for expanded clones.

J gene: TRBJ2-3
D gene: NA
clone size: NA
V gene: TRBV29-1
CDR3 DNA: TGCAGCGTTGAACCCGGTAGCACAGATACGCAGTATTTT
CDR3 protein: CSVEPGSTDTQYF

J gene: TRBJ2-5
D gene: NA
clone size: NA
V gene: TRBV5-4
CDR3 DNA: TGTGCCAGCAGCTGGACCCAGGGAGGAGAGACCCAGTACTTC
CDR3 protein: CASSWTQGGETQYF

J gene: TRBJ2-5
D gene: NA
clone size: NA
V gene: TRBV11-2
CDR3 DNA: TGTGCCAGCAGCCCATCTAAGTACTTC
CDR3 protein: CASSPSKYF

J gene: TRBJ2-5
D gene: NA
clone size: NA
V gene: TRBV25-1
CDR3 DNA: TGTGCCAGCAGTGAATCGGAGGGGAGCCGAGGGGAGACCCAGTACTTC
CDR3 protein: CASSESEGSRGETQYF

J gene: TRBJ2-7
D gene: NA
clone size: few
V gene: TRBV7-2
CDR3 DNA: TGTGCCAGCAGCTTAGAGTACGAGCAGTACTTC
CDR3 protein: CASSLEYEQYF

J gene: TRBJ2-5
D gene: NA
clone size: few
V gene: TRBV2
CDR3 DNA: TGTGCCAGCAGTGAAAACAGGGACACAGAGACCCAGTACTTC
CDR3 protein: CASSENRDTETQYF

J gene: TRBJ1-2
D gene: NA
clone size: NA
V gene: TRBV11-2
CDR3 DNA: TGTGCCAGCAGTCACAGCCTCTATGGCTACACCTTC
CDR3 protein: CASSHSLYGYTF

J gene: TRBJ2-7
D gene: TRBD1
clone size: NA
V gene: TRBV5-1
CDR3 DNA: TGCGCCAGCAGCTTAACGACAGGGGAACACGAGCAGTACTTC
CDR3 protein: CASSLTTGEHEQYF

J gene: TRBJ1-6
D gene: NA
clone size: NA
V gene: TRBV27
CDR3 DNA: TGTGCCAGCAGTTTGGGGGGGAATTCACCCCTCCACTTT
CDR3 protein: CASSLGGNSPLHF

J gene: TRBJ1-3
D gene: NA
clone size: NA
V gene: TRBV18
CDR3 DNA: TGTGCCAGCTCACCTACGGGAGGGGCGAACTCTGGAAACACCATATATTTT
CDR3 protein: CASSPTGGANSGNTIYF

J gene: TRBJ2-2
D gene: TRBD2
clone size: few
V gene: TRBV6-6
CDR3 DNA: TGTGCCGTCAGACTAGCGGGAGGTATCGGGGAGCTGTTTTTT
CDR3 protein: CAVRLAGGIGELFF